The 31 T cell receptor beta chains given below trace back to one sample, sequenced in a study of shared clonotypes between healthy human individuals. Assay: immunoSEQ multiplex PCR; the TCRdb copy retains only in-frame clones and omits some. The sample carries over 1.5 million clones, under 99% recorded once. The sequenced sample was naive CD4+ T cells sorted from blood. Described subset: CD45RA+ positively selected. The receptors stem from a man aged 30 to 39 in good health.

The rearrangement links TRBV4-1 to TRBJ2-5, with 10 bases matching TRBD1. Germline-derived CDR1 and CDR2 are MGHRA and YSYEKL. The CDR3 sequence is 19 residues long. J lost 7 bases, V lost 5 bases, and 22 bases had no gene match. CDR3 loop: CASSLHTGTGDSRRMTQYF. The CDR3 bases are TGCGCCAGCAGCTTACACACCGGGACAGGGGACTCCCGGAGGATGACCCAGTACTTC.

V and J are TRBV5-1 and TRBJ2-1, with 12 bases fitting TRBD2. This CDR3 contains 14 residues. The trim removed 4 bases at V and 6 bases at J, leaving 2 bases unmatched. Germline CDR1 is SGHRS and CDR2 is YFSETQ. CDR3 in amino acids: CASSQGLAGNEQFF. DNA of the CDR3: TGCGCCAGCAGCCAGGGACTAGCGGGCAATGAGCAGTTCTTC.

The chain has TRBV2 and TRBJ1-1; tentatively, D is TRBD1 (5 bases). Between the trimmed V and J ends, which lost 6 bases and 7 bases, there was a span of 12 bases. The CDR3 has 12 amino acids. Germline CDR1 SNHLY, CDR2 FYNNEI. The CDR3 here is CASRRDGGEAFF. The DNA for the CDR3 is TGTGCCAGCAGGAGGGACGGCGGTGAAGCTTTCTTT.

This chain links TRBV18 with TRBJ2-1; 7 nucleotides agree with TRBD1. Germline V gene data show CDR1 as KGHSH and CDR2 as LQKENI. J lost 5 bases, V lost 5 bases, and 6 bases had no gene match. The CDR3 is 14 residues long. The CDR3 bases are TGTGCCAGCTCATTCGACAGGGCAAACAATGAGCAGTTCTTC. It specifies CASSFDRANNEQFF.

This clone was observed a single time. The chain links TRBV5-1 to TRBJ1-2; the match to TRBD1 covers 7 bases. With V trimmed by 2 bases and J by 8 bases, 6 bases remained unmatched. This CDR3 has 13 residues. The germline V gene has CDR1 SGHRS and CDR2 YFSETQ. The CDR3 nucleotides read TGCGCCAGCAGCTTCACAGGGGATCGGGGCTACACCTTC. Its protein product is CASSFTGDRGYTF.

The chain uses TRBV7-2 and TRBJ2-7; D is possibly TRBD1 or TRBD2 (5 bases each). Germline V lookup: CDR1 SGHTA, CDR2 FQGNSA. The CDR3 runs 11 residues. Trimming cost V 4 bases and J 11 bases, with 12 bases left between them. The CDR3 nucleotides are TGTGCCAGCAGCTCTGGGACCCCAAAGTACTTC. Its protein product is CASSSGTPKYF.

The gene calls are TRBV5-6 and TRBJ2-3; 10 nucleotides align to TRBD1. Germline V gene data show CDR1 as SGHDT and CDR2 as YYEEEE. Unmatched junction bases numbered 5, after V lost 4 bases and J lost 3 bases. The CDR3 consists of 15 residues. The CDR3 region is CASSRDRGGTDTQYF. The DNA for the CDR3 is TGTGCCAGCAGCCGGGACAGGGGAGGGACAGATACGCAGTATTTT.

The genes are TRBV27 and TRBJ1-2; the D gene is possibly TRBD1 (6 bases). The CDR3 consists of 16 residues. Germline assignment: CDR1 MNHEY and CDR2 SMNVEV (reference sequence). Trimming removed 3 bases from V and 2 bases from J, with 16 bases in between. CDR3 coding DNA: TGTGCCAGCAGTTTTTCCGGGACACCTGAAAACTATGGCTACACCTTC. The encoded protein is CASSFSGTPENYGYTF.

The J gene is TRBJ1-3, the V gene TRBV4-1; D gene ambiguous. This CDR3 spans 13 amino acids. The ends were cut back, 4 bases at V and 0 bases at J, with 4 bases in the middle. Germline V CDR1 and CDR2: MGHRA, YSYEKL. CDR3 in amino acids: CASSPPSGNTIYF. The CDR3 DNA sequence: TGCGCCAGCAGCCCCCCCTCTGGAAACACCATATATTTT.

The chain couples TRBV5-1 to TRBJ2-1; D not resolved. The V end was cut by 2 bases, the J end by 4 bases, with 4 bases between. Per the germline V gene, CDR1 is SGHRS and CDR2 is YFSETQ. The CDR3 runs to 12 residues. Here the CDR3 reads CASSFEYNEQFF. Here the CDR3 DNA reads TGCGCCAGCAGCTTTGAGTACAATGAGCAGTTCTTC.

The chain carries TRBV5-1 and TRBJ2-1, with TRBD2 identical over 16 bases. CDR3 size: 20 residues. V was pared by 4 bases and J by 2 bases, with 12 bases of the junction left unmatched. The V gene's germline CDR1 is SGHRS and CDR2 YFSETQ. CDR3 DNA: TGCGCCAGCAGCCCGATCGGGACTAGCGGGAGGGCCACTACCTACAATGAGCAGTTCTTC. Its protein is CASSPIGTSGRATTYNEQFF.

The CDR3 DNA follows: TGTGCCAGCAGCTTGAAGGGCGGAGGGGCTGCTCGGGAGCAGTACTTC. Translation: CASSLKGGGAAREQYF. The V and J genes are TRBV5-4 and TRBJ2-7, with D perhaps TRBD2 (6 bases). Trimming shortened V by 1 base and J by 7 bases, and 21 bases separated the two germline ends. The CDR3 extends over 16 amino acids. Germline CDR1 SGHNT, CDR2 YYREEE (reference sequence).

This chain links TRBV29-1 with TRBJ1-2; 7 bases align to TRBD1. The CDR3 totals 14 residues. CDR1 is SQVTM, CDR2 ANQGSEA, per germline. The ends lost 3 bases at V and 7 bases at J; junction bases unmatched: 11. As DNA, the CDR3 is TGCAGCGTTGAGTCCAGGGGGGCTCTCGGTGGCTACACCTTC. It yields the protein CSVESRGALGGYTF.

V gene TRBV9 combines with J gene TRBJ2-1; TRBD1 or TRBD2 may be the D gene (5 bases each). Germline CDR1 and CDR2: SGDLS and YYNGEE. This CDR3 spans 16 amino acids. V was cut by 6 bases and J by 9 bases, with 25 bases left in between. CDR3: CASTPNLGASKIEQFF. The CDR3 region has the DNA TGTGCCAGCACCCCAAACCTAGGGGCTAGCAAAATTGAGCAGTTCTTC.

The rearrangement uses TRBV27 and TRBJ2-7; D is perhaps TRBD1 or TRBD2 (6 bases each). Trimming removed 6 bases from V and 2 bases from J, with 11 bases in between. The CDR3 spans 13 residues. Germline V gene data show CDR1 as MNHEY and CDR2 as SMNVEV (reference sequence). In nucleotides, the CDR3 is TGTGCCAGCAGGGGGAGGACAGCCTACGAGCAGTACTTC. Its protein product is CASRGRTAYEQYF.

This chain uses TRBV27 with TRBJ1-2; no firm D call. Germline loops: CDR1 MNHEY, CDR2 SMNVEV (reference sequence). This CDR3 region has 13 residues. Trimming stripped 5 bases from V and 2 bases from J, with 9 bases between. DNA for the CDR3: TGTGCCAGCAGTCCCACATGGAACTATGGCTACACCTTC. Residues: CASSPTWNYGYTF.

The V call is TRBV6-5, the J call TRBJ2-2, with TRBD2 matching 7 bases. V lost 2 bases, J lost 8 bases, and 5 bases stayed unmatched. There are 14 residues in the CDR3. From germline, CDR1 is MNHEY and CDR2 SVGAGI. DNA of the CDR3: TGTGCCAGCAGTTACGGGGCGGGAGCGGGGGAGCTGTTTTTT. Residues: CASSYGAGAGELFF.

The chain links TRBV5-1 to TRBJ1-1, with 7 bases lining up with TRBD1. J gave up 1 base and V 3 bases, and 6 bases lay outside the gene matches. CDR1 is SGHRS, CDR2 YFSETQ, per germline. The CDR3 loop spans 15 amino acids. In DNA, the CDR3 is TGCGCCAGCAGCTCGACGACAGGGCCGAACACTGAAGCTTTCTTT. Translated, it gives CASSSTTGPNTEAFF.

The CDR3 is CASSYAPGGMNTEAFF. In DNA, the CDR3 is TGTGCCAGCAGTTACGCCCCAGGGGGCATGAACACTGAAGCTTTCTTT. The rearrangement uses TRBV6-5 and TRBJ1-1; 8 bases are shared with TRBD1. The germline CDR1 and CDR2 sequences are MNHEY and SVGAGI. The junction had 5 bases not matched to a gene; V was cut back by 2 bases and J by 0 bases. The CDR3 has 16 residues.

The chain combines TRBV19 with TRBJ2-1; 9 bases fit TRBD2. With V trimmed by 6 bases and J by 4 bases, 4 bases remained unmatched. The germline V gene has CDR1 LNHDA and CDR2 SQIVND (reference sequence). CDR3 length: 14 amino acids. CDR3 in DNA: TGTGCCAGTAGGGCTAGCGGGGCTTACAATGAGCAGTTCTTC. As protein: CASRASGAYNEQFF. Looking up the rest from reference TRBV19 and TRBJ2-1 gives the full variable domain: DGGITQSPKYLFRKEGQNVTLSCEQNLNHDAMYWYRQDPGQGLRLIYYSQIVNDFQKGDIAEGYSVSREKKESFPLTVTSAQKNPTAFYLCASRASGAYNEQFFGPGTRLTVL.

For this clone: At one end, the junction sequence differs from germline, possibly due to a read error. This chain joins TRBV11-2 and TRBJ1-2; perhaps TRBD1 as D (5 bases). In germline, CDR1 is SGHAT, CDR2 FQNNGV. The CDR3 length is 15 residues. DNA for the CDR3: TGTGCCAGCAGCATAGACCGGGGCGGCGGCTATGGCTACACCTTC. Translated: CASSIDRGGGYGYTF.

The CDR3: CASSSYGQGTEKLFF. CDR3 DNA sequence: TGTGCCAGCAGCTCCTATGGTCAGGGAACTGAAAAACTGTTTTTT. The V and J genes are TRBV7-9 and TRBJ1-4; D is perhaps TRBD1 (5 bases). The CDR3 is made up of 15 amino acids. Per germline, CDR1 SEHNR and CDR2 FQNEAQ (reference sequence). V was shortened by 4 bases and J by 7 bases, with 16 bases between the two germline ends.

The rearrangement links TRBV28 to TRBJ2-7; 11 bases fit TRBD1. Germline V CDR1 and CDR2: MDHEN, SYDVKM. The CDR3 length is 15 residues. V lost 5 bases and J lost 6; bases outside the gene matches: 9. The DNA for the CDR3 is TGTGCCAGCAGTGATCTCCGGGACAGGGGGAGCGAGCAGTACTTC. Its protein product is CASSDLRDRGSEQYF.

Turning to this clone: This sample includes further DNA sequences coding for the same CDR3. The chain employs TRBV11-3 and TRBJ2-5; D gene uncertain. V lost 1 base, J lost 2 bases, and 5 bases lay in between. The germline V gene encodes CDR1 SGHNT and CDR2 YENEEA. The CDR3 is made up of 13 amino acids. In DNA, the CDR3 is TGTGCCAGCAGCTTAGGGCCACAAGAGACCCAGTACTTC. Amino acids: CASSLGPQETQYF. Drawing the rest from reference TRBV11-3 and TRBJ2-5, the complete variable domain is EAGVVQSPRYKIIEKKQPVAFWCNPISGHNTLYWYLQNLGQGPELLIRYENEEAVDDSQLPKDRFSAERLKGVDSTLKIQPAELGDSAVYLCASSLGPQETQYFGPGTRLLVL.

The chain links TRBV27 to TRBJ1-5; TRBD1 agrees at 11 bases. With 4 bases clipped from V and 4 bases from J, the junction kept 9 bases outside the gene matches. This CDR3 comprises 17 residues. Germline lookup yields CDR1 MNHEY and CDR2 SMNVEV (reference sequence). CDR3 amino acids: CASSSLKGTGGNQPQHF. In nucleotides, the CDR3 is TGTGCCAGCAGTTCCCTAAAAGGGACAGGGGGGAATCAGCCCCAGCATTTT.

The gene calls are TRBV19 and TRBJ1-4; 10 nucleotides line up with TRBD1. V dropped 5 bases and J dropped 9; count of bases not matched to a gene: 9. This CDR3 contains 15 residues. Looked up from germline, CDR1 is LNHDA and CDR2 is SQIVND (reference sequence). In nucleotides, the CDR3 is TGTGCCAGTAGTCTACTAACGGGACAGGGGAAAAAACTGTTTTTT. Translating it yields CASSLLTGQGKKLFF.

With respect to this clone: The sample carries other DNA sequences with the same CDR3. V usage is TRBV7-2 and J usage is TRBJ2-1; D may be TRBD2 (5 bases). CDR3 length equals 12 residues. Germline V gene data show CDR1 as SGHTA and CDR2 as FQGNSA. V shed 1 base and J shed 8 bases, with 6 bases lying between them. The CDR3 sequence is CASSLGGYEQFF. The DNA of the CDR3 is TGTGCCAGCAGCTTAGGAGGGTATGAGCAGTTCTTC.

This clone was picked up one time. The V and J genes are TRBV5-1 and TRBJ2-7; tentatively, D is TRBD2 (5 bases). V gave up 1 base and J gave up 4 bases, with 9 bases separating them. The CDR3 runs to 13 residues. Germline V gene sequence: CDR1 SGHRS, CDR2 YFSETQ. CDR3 sequence: CASSLRSGYEQYF. The CDR3 DNA reads as TGCGCCAGCAGCTTGCGTTCGGGATACGAGCAGTACTTC.

V and J are TRBV15 and TRBJ2-5, with D hard to call. The CDR3 extends over 13 amino acids. The V gene's germline CDR1 is LNHNV and CDR2 YYDKDF (reference sequence). V shed 2 bases and J shed 9 bases, with 13 bases lying between them. The CDR3 nucleotides read TGTGCCACCAGCAGAAACTGGCAGGCCCCCCAGTACTTC. Protein: CATSRNWQAPQYF.

The chain is built from TRBV28 and TRBJ2-5; D not resolved. The V end was cut by 4 bases, the J end by 1 base, with 10 bases between. The CDR3 spans 14 residues. The germline CDR1 and CDR2 sequences are MDHEN and SYDVKM. DNA for the CDR3: TGTGCCAGCAGTTCTCGACGGTTCCAAGAGACCCAGTACTTC. It yields the protein CASSSRRFQETQYF.

The chain's CDR3 is CASTKVPNQPQHF. In nucleotides, the CDR3 is TGTGCCAGCACCAAGGTGCCTAATCAGCCCCAGCATTTT. This chain links TRBV6-5 with TRBJ1-5; D remains ambiguous. Germline assignment: CDR1 MNHEY and CDR2 SVGAGI. The V end lost 7 bases, the J end lost 4 bases, and 11 bases lay between the germline ends. This CDR3 spans 13 amino acids.